The T cell receptor beta chain under discussion was sequenced for a study of cytomegalovirus exposure and HLA in healthy donors. Broader study findings: With further analysis later on, most CMV-associated TCR beta chains appeared HLA-restricted. Cytomegalovirus status was reportedly diagnosed by the classifier with high sensitivity and specificity. Researchers had no immune exposure information except CMV serostatus available.

Remarks on this clone: Its matching antigen is unknown.

Germline V gene sequence: CDR1 SNHLY, CDR2 FYNNEI. This CDR3 has 13 residues. The J segment lost 11 bases and the V segment lost 5 bases, leaving 10 bases of the junction unmatched. 60 Vbeta and 13 Jbeta primers were used in PCR. Data came from immunoSEQ multiplex PCR; TCRdb stores just in-frame clones and leaves some out. The sample shows under 150,000 clones, over 70% of them seen only once. The chain links TRBV2 to TRBJ2-5, with 8 bases identical to TRBD1. Sequencing was performed on PBMCs. The sequence derives from a male donor in good health and CMV-seronegative. The CDR3 bases are TGTGCCAGCAGTAACCAAGGGACAGGAGAGCAGTACTTC. Translated, it gives CASSNQGTGEQYF.